Below are 2 T cell receptor beta chains sequenced from a single sample in a study of blood T cell repertoires in COVID-19. Here immunoSEQ multiplex PCR was the method, and the copy in TCRdb shows in-frame clones only, minus some. This table holds fewer than 50,000 clones, approximately 80% found once. The sequencing input was peripheral blood. These receptors were collected from a man between 65 and 85 years old with acute or convalescent COVID-19.

By its share, this clone is medium-sized (0.01 to 0.1%). The gene calls are TRBV4-1 and TRBJ2-2; tentatively, D is TRBD2 (5 bases). Germline V CDR1 and CDR2: MGHRA, YSYEKL. Trimming took off 2 bases at V and 6 bases at J, with 13 bases between the two ends. The CDR3 is 15 amino acids. Here the CDR3 reads CASSQPREGSGELFF. In nucleotides, the CDR3 is TGCGCCAGCAGCCAACCCAGAGAGGGATCCGGGGAGCTGTTTTTT.

The rearrangement uses TRBV9 and TRBJ1-1; possible D gene TRBD1, 5 bases. V lost 1 base and J 4 bases, leaving 20 bases between the germline ends. The CDR3 has 17 amino acids. Germline lookup yields CDR1 SGDLS and CDR2 YYNGEE. The DNA of the CDR3 is TGTGCCAGCAGCGTAAGTTTGGGGGGGAGTGGGTCCACTGAAGCTTTCTTT. Amino acid sequence: CASSVSLGGSGSTEAFF.